The rows below give T cell receptor beta chains drawn from one sample of a study of shared clonotypes between healthy human individuals. Here immunoSEQ multiplex PCR was the method, and the copy in TCRdb shows in-frame clones only, minus some. Of around 600,000 clones listed, approximately 95% are singletons. The sequencing input was naive CD8+ T cells sorted from blood. The receptor set was obtained from a young woman in good health. Both conserved end residues are part of each CDR3. The order of the fields is D gene, clone size, V gene, J gene, CDR3 DNA, CDR3 protein. The D gene is left open where the match is weak. Clone size is shown for a subset of rows, as once, few, many or a class of expanded clone.

>-|few|TRBV7-9|TRBJ2-7
TGTGCCAGCAGCTTAGTTAACTCCTACGAGCAGTACTTC
CASSLVNSYEQYF
>-|-|TRBV5-4|TRBJ2-1
TGTGCCAGCGGTATCGAAGACAATGAGCAGTTCTTC
CASGIEDNEQFF
>-|-|TRBV5-6|TRBJ1-3
TGTGCCAGCAGCTTGTCCGAGACAGGCGGCTCTGGAAACACCATATATTTT
CASSLSETGGSGNTIYF
>-|-|TRBV2|TRBJ1-5
TGTGCCAGCAGTGAAGAAGACAGAAATCAGCCCCAGCATTTT
CASSEEDRNQPQHF
>-|-|TRBV10-1|TRBJ2-5
TGCGCCAGCAGTGAACGACCTGGAGGGGGGACCCAGTACTTC
CASSERPGGGTQYF
>-|-|TRBV7-9|TRBJ2-7
TGTGCCAGCAGCTTAGGGGACCCCGACAAGTACTTC
CASSLGDPDKYF
>TRBD1|few|TRBV13|TRBJ2-7
TGTGCCAGCAGCCGGGACAGGGGCCACGAGCAGTACTTC
CASSRDRGHEQYF
>-|-|TRBV5-1|TRBJ2-1
TGCGCCAGCAGCTTGGTTTCCCCGAGATACAATGAGCAGTTCTTC
CASSLVSPRYNEQFF
>TRBD2|-|TRBV7-8|TRBJ2-7
TGTGCCAGCAGCCGCGGGACTAGCGGATCCTACGAGCAGTACTTC
CASSRGTSGSYEQYF
>-|-|TRBV5-5|TRBJ1-2
TGTGCCAGCAGCTTCTGGGCAGAAGATGGCTACACCTTC
CASSFWAEDGYTF
>TRBD1|-|TRBV6-4|TRBJ1-6
TGTGCCAGCAGTGAAGGACAGGGGAATTCACCCCTCCACTTT
CASSEGQGNSPLHF
>-|-|TRBV29-1|TRBJ2-2
TGCAGCGTTGAATCAGGACCGGGATCCGGGGAGCTGTTTTTT
CSVESGPGSGELFF
>TRBD1|-|TRBV5-1|TRBJ2-5
TGCGCCAGCAGCCACTCCGGGACAGGACAAAAAGAGACCCAGTACTTC
CASSHSGTGQKETQYF
>-|-|TRBV10-3|TRBJ1-1
TGTGCCACCCAAAGGGATATCACTGAAGCTTTCTTT
CATQRDITEAFF
>TRBD2|-|TRBV28|TRBJ2-1
TGTGCCAGCAGTAGTCTAGCGGGATACAATGAGCAGTTCTTC
CASSSLAGYNEQFF
>-|few|TRBV2|TRBJ1-1
TGTGCCAGCAGTTACGGACACAACACTGAAGCTTTCTTT
CASSYGHNTEAFF
>-|-|TRBV5-6|TRBJ2-7
TGTGCCAGCAGCTCGAGACAGGCGTTGAACTACGAGCAGTACTTC
CASSSRQALNYEQYF
>-|-|TRBV9|TRBJ1-1
TGTGCCAGCAGCTCACATGCGAACACTGAAGCTTTCTTT
CASSSHANTEAFF
>TRBD2|-|TRBV2|TRBJ2-7
TGTGCCAGCAGGGGACTAGCGGGAACTTACGAGCAGTACTTC
CASRGLAGTYEQYF
>-|-|TRBV10-1|TRBJ2-2
TGCGCCAGCGGGACTGGGAACACCGGGGAGCTGTTTTTT
CASGTGNTGELFF
>-|-|TRBV28|TRBJ1-5
TGTGCCAGCAGATGGCAGGGCAATCAGCCCCAGCATTTT
CASRWQGNQPQHF
>-|-|TRBV25-1|TRBJ1-3
TGTGCCAGCAGCGAACGGGGTCTCGGAAACACCATATATTTT
CASSERGLGNTIYF
>-|-|TRBV19|TRBJ1-5
TGTGCCAGTAGTATTTCGGGGGGGCGGAATCAGCCCCAGCATTTT
CASSISGGRNQPQHF
>-|-|TRBV9|TRBJ2-1
TGTGCCAGCAGCGTAGTAGGGGGGGTGCAGTTCTTC
CASSVVGGVQFF
>-|-|TRBV9|TRBJ1-2
TGTGCCAGCAGCGGCCCCGAGTCTCCAACAGATGGCTACACCTTC
CASSGPESPTDGYTF
>-|-|TRBV28|TRBJ1-5
TGTGCCAGCAGTTTAAAAGGGTTAGGCAATCAGCCCCAGCATTTT
CASSLKGLGNQPQHF
>-|-|TRBV25-1|TRBJ1-5
TGTGCCAGCAGTGGCGGGACCCATAGCAATCAGCCCCAGCATTTT
CASSGGTHSNQPQHF
>TRBD1|-|TRBV5-6|TRBJ2-4
TGTGCCAGCAGCATTTCCGGGACAGCAGAAAACATTCAGTACTTC
CASSISGTAENIQYF
>TRBD2|-|TRBV5-4|TRBJ2-5
TGTGCCAGCAGCCCCCTCCCGGGACTAGCCAGCGGGAGTCACGAGACCCAGTACTTC
CASSPLPGLASGSHETQYF
>TRBD1|-|TRBV28|TRBJ1-4
TGTGCCAGCAGTCCGGACAGGGTAATTGAAAAACTGTTTTTT
CASSPDRVIEKLFF
>-|-|TRBV13|TRBJ1-1
TGTGCCAGCAGCGGGGCGCGCATGAACACTGAAGCTTTCTTT
CASSGARMNTEAFF
>TRBD1|once|TRBV29-1|TRBJ1-2
TGCAGCGTTGTTGGACAGGGGGCGTATGGCTATGGCTACACCTTC
CSVVGQGAYGYGYTF
>-|-|TRBV7-9|TRBJ2-7
TGTGCCAGCACAGGTCAGGTTGACTCCTACGAGCAGTACTTC
CASTGQVDSYEQYF
>-|-|TRBV20-1|TRBJ1-2
TGCAGTGCTAAAGAATTGTATGGCTACACCTTC
CSAKELYGYTF
>-|-|TRBV28|TRBJ2-3
TGTGCCAGCATCCGACACAGAACGTACACAGATACGCAGTATTTT
CASIRHRTYTDTQYF
>-|-|TRBV21-1|TRBJ1-4
TGTGCCAGTAAGAGACATTCCGAAAGGGGAACTAATGAAAAACTGTTTTTT
CASKRHSERGTNEKLFF
>TRBD1|-|TRBV4-1|TRBJ2-1
TGCGCCAGCAGCCGATCCGCAGGGGGTTCCTACAATGAGCAGTTCTTC
CASSRSAGGSYNEQFF
>TRBD1|-|TRBV5-6|TRBJ2-1
TGTGCCAGCGACGGGACAGGGACGAGGCAGTTCTTC
CASDGTGTRQFF
>TRBD2|-|TRBV6-6|TRBJ2-1
TGTGCCAGCAGCCTACTAGCGGGAGTTTTGAATGAGCAGTTCTTC
CASSLLAGVLNEQFF
>-|-|TRBV15|TRBJ2-7
TGTGCCACCAGCAGATTCCAAGAGCAGTACTTC
CATSRFQEQYF